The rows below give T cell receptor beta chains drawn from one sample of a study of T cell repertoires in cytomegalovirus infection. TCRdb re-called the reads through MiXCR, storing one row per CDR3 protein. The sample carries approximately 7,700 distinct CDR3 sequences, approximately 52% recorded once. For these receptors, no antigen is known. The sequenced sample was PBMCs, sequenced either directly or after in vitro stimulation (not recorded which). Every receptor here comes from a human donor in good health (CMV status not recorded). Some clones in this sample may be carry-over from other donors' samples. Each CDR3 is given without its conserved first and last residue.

ASSLRGASGRPEGETQY	TRBV7-2	TRBJ2-5
SAVTGGASNYGYT	TRBV20-1	TRBJ1-2
ASSSDRDGSYEQY	TRBV5-1	TRBJ2-7
ASIGPTLHSYNEQF	TRBV7-8	TRBJ2-1
AISEGTSNEQF	TRBV10-3	TRBJ2-1
ASRETPTTGELF	TRBV12-3/TRBV12-4	TRBJ2-2
ASSATTGLNQPQH	TRBV7-8	TRBJ1-5
ASSIQAAGRGEQY	TRBV19	TRBJ2-7
AISESEQGIYETRNQPPH	TRBV10-3	TRBJ1-5
ASGLGLAGADTQY	TRBV12-5	TRBJ2-3
ASSTGYEQY	TRBV12-3/TRBV12-4	TRBJ2-7
ATSDWAGTSGTDTQY	TRBV24-1	TRBJ2-3
ASSLSPTSYNEQF	TRBV28	TRBJ2-1
ASSQDWAGGNTGELF	TRBV4-2	TRBJ2-2
ASTLLGRSTYNVQF	TRBV7-9	TRBJ2-1
ASSLRRTSVYEQY	TRBV7-8	TRBJ2-7
ASSPNRAPYGYT	TRBV12-3/TRBV12-4	TRBJ1-2
ASSFGQVSYNEQF	TRBV7-3	TRBJ2-1
ASSPLAGDRSYNEQF	TRBV7-9	TRBJ2-1
ARSGWKDHYEQY	TRBV6-8	TRBJ2-7
ASSPQNSPYEQY	TRBV9	TRBJ2-7
SASWRTKRNEQY	TRBV20-1	TRBJ2-7
ASRVQGDEKLF	TRBV12-3/TRBV12-4	TRBJ1-4
ASSLHRGGYS	TRBV6-6	TRBJ1-2
ASSFVQGEAF	TRBV7-2	TRBJ1-1
SARDNIIETQY	TRBV20-1	TRBJ2-5
ASSLGDVTTTGLVSGYT	TRBV7-2	TRBJ1-2
AISEAGVVDSNQPQH	TRBV10-3	TRBJ1-5
ATSRDLGPGANVLT	TRBV15	TRBJ2-6
ASRPYREGTEAF	TRBV5-1	TRBJ1-1
ATGLRQGTNHPTH	TRBV6-1	TRBJ1-5
ASSLGTGEIGY	TRBV5-8	TRBJ2-7
ASSLMGISTYNEQF	TRBV7-9	TRBJ2-1
ASSVGSSQETQY	TRBV9	TRBJ2-5